This TCR beta chain was profiled in a study of blood T cells in healthy people across ages. Germline CDR1 is LGHNT and CDR2 is FRNRAP. Trimming stripped 5 bases from V and 3 bases from J, with 12 bases between. The CDR3 spans 14 residues. With a J-beta primer mix and a sample-barcoded 5' primer, a second PCR ran about 6 to 11 cycles. Each CDR3 protein gets one entry after TCRdb re-called the 5' RACE reads with MiXCR. Of about 1.8 million distinct CDR3 sequences listed, about 50% were seen once; the top ten hold around 2.1%. What was sequenced was blood. The receptor's source is a woman in her 40s in good health. The genes are TRBV12-5 and TRBJ2-3; the D call may be TRBD1 or TRBD2 (5 bases each). The CDR3 DNA reads TGTGCTAGTGGTGTGGGGACCGAAACAGATACGCAGTATTTT. Protein product: CASGVGTETDTQYF.